The rows below give T cell receptor beta chains drawn from one sample of a study of T-cell reconstitution after alpha-beta-depleted transplantation in children. One entry per CDR3 protein, called by TCRdb with MiXCR from the PCR reads. The sample consists of 200,000 to 250,000 distinct CDR3 sequences, about 9.5% of them appearing once. The sample was PBMCs from the stem cell graft donor, taken from the stem cell graft. All receptors come from a human donor who donated a stem cell graft to a child with acute lymphoblastic leukemia. Each CDR3 is given with its conserved first and last residue. The order of the fields is V gene, clone size, J gene, D gene, CDR3 protein, CDR3 DNA. D genes are given only for firm matches. Size tells how often a clone was seen (once, few, many) or the class of an expanded clone, and some rows leave it out.

TRBV5-1	many	TRBJ1-4	.	CASSLGQGGEKLFF	TGCGCCAGCAGCTTGGGACAAGGGGGTGAAAAACTGTTTTTT
TRBV20-1	few	TRBJ2-7	.	CSAAVHGDEQYF	TGCAGTGCTGCGGTTCATGGAGACGAGCAGTACTTC
TRBV5-6	.	TRBJ2-7	.	CASSLWGTPFGRGPF	TGTGCCAGCAGCTTGTGGGGGACGCCTTTCGGCAGAGGACCTTTC
TRBV20-1	many	TRBJ2-1	.	CSARGMGRLKGYNEQFF	TGCAGTGCTAGAGGAATGGGACGGCTAAAGGGCTACAATGAGCAGTTCTTC
TRBV29-1	few	TRBJ1-4	.	CSAQGIEGDGEKLFF	TGCAGCGCCCAAGGGATCGAGGGAGACGGTGAAAAACTGTTTTTT
TRBV29-1	.	TRBJ1-1	TRBD1	CSVETIRDRVRYTEAFF	TGCAGCGTTGAGACGATCCGGGACAGGGTGCGGTACACTGAAGCTTTCTTT
TRBV7-6	.	TRBJ2-7	TRBD2	CASSSPLGGDSYEQYF	TGTGCCAGCAGCTCCCCTTTGGGGGGGGACTCCTACGAGCAGTACTTC
TRBV20-1	few	TRBJ2-7	TRBD1	CSARDALGQLSYEQYF	TGCAGTGCTAGAGACGCCCTGGGACAGTTGTCCTACGAGCAGTACTTC
TRBV12-3/TRBV12-4	.	TRBJ1-1	.	CASRLVGQAFF	TGTGCCAGCAGGCTTGTGGGTCAAGCTTTCTTT
TRBV6-2/TRBV6-3	.	TRBJ2-3	TRBD2	CASSPQRGGTDTQYF	TGTGCCAGCAGTCCCCAGCGGGGGGGAACAGATACGCAGTATTTT
TRBV6-2/TRBV6-3	many	TRBJ1-5	TRBD1	CASWNDRVDQPQHF	TGTGCCAGCTGGAACGACAGGGTAGATCAGCCCCAGCATTTT
TRBV4-2	many	TRBJ2-3	TRBD2	CASSHVSGVSDTQYF	TGTGCCAGCAGCCATGTGAGCGGGGTCTCAGATACGCAGTATTTT
TRBV4-3	.	TRBJ1-3	.	CASSQGQAPGNTIYF	TGCGCCAGCAGCCAAGGACAGGCGCCTGGAAACACCATATATTTT
TRBV13	.	TRBJ2-1	TRBD2	CASSFTRDYYYNEQFF	TGTGCCAGCAGCTTCACCCGGGACTACTACTACAATGAGCAGTTCTTC
TRBV2	many	TRBJ2-3	TRBD2	CASSGSGADTQYF	TGTGCCAGCAGTGGTAGCGGGGCAGATACGCAGTATTTT
TRBV5-1	many	TRBJ2-7	.	CASSLDNSYEQYF	TGCGCCAGCAGCTTGGACAACTCCTACGAGCAGTACTTC
TRBV12-3/TRBV12-4	few	TRBJ1-6	.	CASSFAGKNSPLHF	TGTGCCAGCAGTTTTGCGGGGAAGAATTCACCCCTCCACTTT
TRBV3-1	many	TRBJ1-1	TRBD1	CASSQGGQGAIEAFF	TGTGCCAGCAGCCAAGGTGGACAGGGGGCCATAGAAGCTTTCTTT
TRBV7-8	.	TRBJ2-5	.	CASSVRPGQGPQETQYF	TGTGCCAGCAGCGTACGGCCAGGGCAGGGACCCCAGGAGACCCAGTACTTC
TRBV7-9	many	TRBJ2-7	TRBD1	CASMGQVGEQYF	TGTGCCAGCATGGGACAGGTGGGAGAGCAGTACTTC
TRBV7-9	.	TRBJ1-6	.	CASRAKGFSPLHF	TGTGCCAGCCGGGCCAAGGGGTTTTCACCCCTCCACTTT
TRBV5-1	many	TRBJ2-6	.	CASSSLGHQFSGANVLTF	TGCGCCAGCAGCTCCTTGGGACACCAGTTCTCTGGGGCCAACGTCCTGACTTTC
TRBV5-4	many	TRBJ2-5	.	CASSLVLAQETQYF	TGTGCCAGCAGCTTAGTTCTTGCCCAAGAGACCCAGTACTTC
TRBV27	many	TRBJ2-7	.	CASSLGLAYEQYF	TGTGCCAGCAGTTTGGGACTGGCCTACGAGCAGTACTTC
TRBV4-2	.	TRBJ2-6	.	CASSQDPGAGANVLTF	TGTGCCAGCAGCCAAGATCCAGGGGCTGGGGCCAACGTCCTGACTTTC
TRBV5-1	many	TRBJ2-2	.	CASSLVPGDTGELFF	TGCGCCAGCAGCTTGGTTCCAGGGGACACCGGGGAGCTGTTTTTT
TRBV12-3/TRBV12-4	.	TRBJ1-5	.	CASSLGGTYQPQHF	TGTGCCAGCAGTTTGGGGGGTACGTATCAGCCCCAGCATTTT
TRBV4-3	many	TRBJ1-4	.	CASSQDLGGNNEKLFF	TGCGCCAGCAGCCAAGATCTGGGTGGAAATAATGAAAAACTGTTTTTT
TRBV5-1	few	TRBJ2-1	.	CASSLNQNEQFF	TGCGCCAGCAGCCTTAACCAAAATGAGCAGTTCTTC
TRBV6-1	many	TRBJ1-3	.	CASRKQGISGNTIYF	TGTGCCAGCAGAAAACAGGGAATTAGTGGAAACACCATATATTTT
TRBV5-1	.	TRBJ2-2	.	CASSLGFGTPNTGELFF	TGCGCCAGCAGCTTGGGTTTTGGGACACCAAACACCGGGGAGCTGTTTTTT
TRBV5-6	few	TRBJ2-7	TRBD1	CASSWDRSYEQYF	TGTGCCAGCAGCTGGGACAGGTCCTACGAGCAGTACTTC
TRBV7-2	few	TRBJ2-3	.	CASSLVTGMDTQYF	TGTGCCAGCAGCTTAGTCACGGGGATGGATACGCAGTATTTT
TRBV2	many	TRBJ2-7	.	CASSEYVDRGTYEQYF	TGTGCCAGCAGTGAATACGTTGACCGGGGCACGTACGAGCAGTACTTC
TRBV28	many	TRBJ1-5	.	CASSVGRQPQHF	TGTGCCAGCAGTGTAGGTCGGCAGCCCCAGCATTTT
TRBV7-9	.	TRBJ1-1	.	CAIVGRMTEAFF	TGTGCCATAGTGGGTAGGATGACTGAAGCTTTCTTT
TRBV27	.	TRBJ2-7	.	CASSLWGGGSSYEQYF	TGTGCCAGCAGTTTATGGGGAGGGGGATCCTCCTACGAGCAGTACTTC
TRBV5-1	many	TRBJ2-7	.	CASSLYRGGYEQYF	TGCGCCAGCAGCTTGTATAGGGGAGGCTACGAGCAGTACTTC
TRBV7-9	few	TRBJ2-3	TRBD1	CASSYRDRDADTQYF	TGTGCCAGCAGCTACCGGGACAGGGATGCAGATACGCAGTATTTT
TRBV7-8	.	TRBJ2-7	.	CASSLRSLGLSYELYF	TGTGCCAGCAGCTTACGGTCCCTAGGGCTCTCCTACGAGCTGTACTTC
TRBV5-1	many	TRBJ2-1	.	CASSLARSYNEQFF	TGCGCCAGCAGCTTGGCACGATCCTACAATGAGCAGTTCTTC
TRBV5-4	.	TRBJ2-5	.	CASSAVPGQPQETQYF	TGTGCCAGCAGCGCGGTACCGGGACAACCACAAGAGACCCAGTACTTC
TRBV27	many	TRBJ2-2	TRBD1	CASSLPSTGRNTGELFF	TGTGCCAGCAGTCTCCCCTCGACAGGGAGAAACACCGGGGAGCTGTTTTTT
TRBV28	.	TRBJ2-7	TRBD2	CASSSPVAGGYEQYF	TGTGCCAGCAGTTCGCCCGTAGCGGGGGGTTACGAGCAGTACTTC
TRBV7-8	few	TRBJ2-1	.	CASSSSYRQERGYNEQFF	TGTGCCAGCAGCTCCTCTTACCGACAGGAACGCGGCTACAATGAGCAGTTCTTC
TRBV5-4	.	TRBJ2-3	.	CASSLGGAWGTDTQYF	TGTGCCAGCAGCTTGGGGGGGGCCTGGGGCACAGATACGCAGTATTTT
TRBV5-1	.	TRBJ2-7	.	CASSLAGRDRRSYEQYF	TGCGCCAGCAGCTTGGCGGGCAGGGATCGGCGCTCCTACGAGCAGTACTTC
TRBV6-5	.	TRBJ2-3	TRBD2	CASSSGLAGAGPQYF	TGTGCCAGCAGTTCCGGACTAGCGGGGGCGGGGCCGCAGTATTTT
TRBV20-1	many	TRBJ2-3	.	CSARRPTDTQYF	TGCAGTGCTAGGAGGCCTACAGATACGCAGTATTTT
TRBV7-2	many	TRBJ2-1	.	CASSPDSSYNEQFF	TGTGCCAGCAGCCCGGACAGCTCCTACAATGAGCAGTTCTTC
TRBV6-1	few	TRBJ2-7	TRBD2	CASSRRASGAYEQYF	TGTGCCAGCAGCAGACGGGCTAGCGGGGCCTACGAGCAGTACTTC
TRBV14	many	TRBJ1-4	.	CASSPLGVEKLFF	TGTGCCAGCAGTCCACTGGGGGTTGAAAAACTGTTTTTT